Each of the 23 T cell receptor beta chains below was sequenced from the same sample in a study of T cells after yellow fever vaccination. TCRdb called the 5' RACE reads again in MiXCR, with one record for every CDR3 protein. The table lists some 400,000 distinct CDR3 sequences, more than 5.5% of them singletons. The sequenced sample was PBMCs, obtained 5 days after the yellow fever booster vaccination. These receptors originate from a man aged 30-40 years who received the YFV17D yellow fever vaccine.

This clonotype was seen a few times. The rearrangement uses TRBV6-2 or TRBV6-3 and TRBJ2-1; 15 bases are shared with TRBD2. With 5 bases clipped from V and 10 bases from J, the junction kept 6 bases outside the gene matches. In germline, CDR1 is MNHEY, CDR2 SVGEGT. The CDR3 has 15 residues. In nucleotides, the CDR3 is TGTGCCAGCAGTCCCGGGACTAGCGGGAGGACCGAGCAGTTCTTC. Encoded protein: CASSPGTSGRTEQFF.

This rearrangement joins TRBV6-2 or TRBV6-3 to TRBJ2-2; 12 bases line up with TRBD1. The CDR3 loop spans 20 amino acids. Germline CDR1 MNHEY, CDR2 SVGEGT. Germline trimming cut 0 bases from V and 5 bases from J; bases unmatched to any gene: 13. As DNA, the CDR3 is TGTGCCAGCAGTTACTCCGGGACAGGGGGCGATTATTGGTGGACCGGGGAGCTGTTTTTT. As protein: CASSYSGTGGDYWWTGELFF.

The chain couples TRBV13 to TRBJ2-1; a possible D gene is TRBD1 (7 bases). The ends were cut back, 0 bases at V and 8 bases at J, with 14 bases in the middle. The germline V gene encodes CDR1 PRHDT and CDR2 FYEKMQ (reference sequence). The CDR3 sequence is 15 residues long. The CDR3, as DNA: TGTGCCAGCAGCTTAGGTGGGACAGCGGGCGATGAGCAGTTCTTC. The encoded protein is CASSLGGTAGDEQFF.

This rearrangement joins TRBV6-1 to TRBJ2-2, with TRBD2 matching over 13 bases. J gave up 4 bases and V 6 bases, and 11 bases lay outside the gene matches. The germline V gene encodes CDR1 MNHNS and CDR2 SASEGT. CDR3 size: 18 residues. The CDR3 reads CASRRLLAGGRGTGELFF. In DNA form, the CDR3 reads TGTGCCAGCAGACGCCTACTAGCGGGAGGGCGAGGCACCGGGGAGCTGTTTTTT.

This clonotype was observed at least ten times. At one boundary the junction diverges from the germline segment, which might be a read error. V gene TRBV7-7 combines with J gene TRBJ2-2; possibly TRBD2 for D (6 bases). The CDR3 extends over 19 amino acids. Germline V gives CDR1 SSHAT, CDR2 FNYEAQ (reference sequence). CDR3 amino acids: CASSFRRETLSLGTGELFF. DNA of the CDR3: TGTGCTAGCAGCTTTCGTCGGGAGACCCTTAGCCTCGGCACCGGGGAGCTGTTTTTT.

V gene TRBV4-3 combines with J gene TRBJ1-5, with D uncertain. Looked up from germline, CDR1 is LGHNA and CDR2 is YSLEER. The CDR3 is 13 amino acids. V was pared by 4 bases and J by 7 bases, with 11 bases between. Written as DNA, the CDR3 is TGCGCCAGCAGCCTCACCGTGGAGCAGCCCCAGCATTTT. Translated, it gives CASSLTVEQPQHF.

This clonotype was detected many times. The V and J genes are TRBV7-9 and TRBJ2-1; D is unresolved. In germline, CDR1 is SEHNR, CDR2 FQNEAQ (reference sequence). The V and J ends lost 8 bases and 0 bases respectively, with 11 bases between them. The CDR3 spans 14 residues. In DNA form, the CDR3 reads TGTGCCAGCCTCCCATCGATCTCCTACAATGAGCAGTTCTTC. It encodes CASLPSISYNEQFF.

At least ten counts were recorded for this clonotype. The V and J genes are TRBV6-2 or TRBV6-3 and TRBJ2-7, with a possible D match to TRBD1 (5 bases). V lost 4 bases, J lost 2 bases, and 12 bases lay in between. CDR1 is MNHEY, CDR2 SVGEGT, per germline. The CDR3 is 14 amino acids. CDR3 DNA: TGTGCCAGCAGTTTATTGGGGCCGACCTACGAGCAGTACTTC. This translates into CASSLLGPTYEQYF.

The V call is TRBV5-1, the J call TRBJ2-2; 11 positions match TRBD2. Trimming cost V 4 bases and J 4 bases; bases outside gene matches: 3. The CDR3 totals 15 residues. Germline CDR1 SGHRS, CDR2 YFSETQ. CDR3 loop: CASSTSGSGTGELFF. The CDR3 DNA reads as TGCGCCAGCAGCACTAGCGGGAGCGGCACCGGGGAGCTGTTTTTT.

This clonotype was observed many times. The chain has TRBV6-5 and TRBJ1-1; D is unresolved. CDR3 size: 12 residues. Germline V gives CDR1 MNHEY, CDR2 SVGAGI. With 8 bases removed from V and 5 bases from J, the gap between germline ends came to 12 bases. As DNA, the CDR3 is TGTGCCAGCTTTTACGGGCTAACTGAAGCTTTCTTT. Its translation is CASFYGLTEAFF.

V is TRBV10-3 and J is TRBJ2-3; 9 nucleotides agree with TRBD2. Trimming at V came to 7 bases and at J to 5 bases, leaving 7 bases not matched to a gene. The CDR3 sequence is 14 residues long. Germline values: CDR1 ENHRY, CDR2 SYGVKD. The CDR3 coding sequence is TGTGCCATCAAAGGCGGGAGGGCCGAAGATACGCAGTATTTT. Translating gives CAIKGGRAEDTQYF.

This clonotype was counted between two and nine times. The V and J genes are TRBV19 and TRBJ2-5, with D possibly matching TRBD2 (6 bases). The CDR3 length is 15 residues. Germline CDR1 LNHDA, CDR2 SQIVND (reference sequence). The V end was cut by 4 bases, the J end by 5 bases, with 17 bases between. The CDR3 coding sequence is TGTGCCAGTAGTAACCCCGTGGAGGGACGGGAGACCCAGTACTTC. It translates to CASSNPVEGRETQYF.

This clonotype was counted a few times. For the CDR3, the DNA is TGTGCCAGCAGATTACAGGGAGACAATGAGCAGTTCTTC. It codes for CASRLQGDNEQFF. The V and J genes are TRBV12-3 or TRBV12-4 and TRBJ2-1, with TRBD1 as a possible D gene (6 bases). The CDR3 sequence is 13 residues long. V gave up 6 bases and J gave up 5 bases, with 11 bases separating them.

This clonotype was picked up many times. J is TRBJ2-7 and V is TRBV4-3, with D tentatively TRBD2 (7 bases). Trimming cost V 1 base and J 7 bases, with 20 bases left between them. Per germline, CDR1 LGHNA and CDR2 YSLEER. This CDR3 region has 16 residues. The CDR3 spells CASSQVLGRGGGEQYF. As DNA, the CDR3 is TGCGCCAGCAGCCAAGTCCTAGGAAGGGGAGGGGGTGAGCAGTACTTC.

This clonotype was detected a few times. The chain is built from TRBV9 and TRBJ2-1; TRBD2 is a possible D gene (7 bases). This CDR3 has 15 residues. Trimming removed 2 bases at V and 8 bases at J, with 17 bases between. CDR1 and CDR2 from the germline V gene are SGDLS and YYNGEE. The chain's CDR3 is CASSVGQRGNDEQFF. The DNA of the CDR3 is TGTGCCAGCAGCGTTGGACAGCGGGGTAACGATGAGCAGTTCTTC.

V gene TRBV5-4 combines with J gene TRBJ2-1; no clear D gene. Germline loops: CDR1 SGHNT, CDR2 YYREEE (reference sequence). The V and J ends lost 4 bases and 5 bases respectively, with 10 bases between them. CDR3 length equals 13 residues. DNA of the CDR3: TGTGCCAGCAGCGGAAGCCAGGACAATGAGCAGTTCTTC. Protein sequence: CASSGSQDNEQFF.

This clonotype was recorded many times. The CDR3 nucleotides are TGCAGTGCTCCGGGACTAGCGGGAGGGTCTGAGCAGTTCTTC. The encoded protein is CSAPGLAGGSEQFF. The chain uses TRBV20-1 and TRBJ2-1, with 16 bases aligning to TRBD2. The V and J ends lost 5 bases and 9 bases, in that order; junction bases with no gene match: 4. Germline lookup yields CDR1 DFQATT and CDR2 SNEGSKA (reference sequence). This CDR3 region has 14 residues.

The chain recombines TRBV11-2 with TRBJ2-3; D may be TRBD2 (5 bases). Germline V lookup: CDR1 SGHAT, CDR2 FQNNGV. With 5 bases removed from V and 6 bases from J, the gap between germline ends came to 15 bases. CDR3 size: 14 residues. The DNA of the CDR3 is TGTGCCAGCAGCGTGGCCTCGGGGATGGATACGCAGTATTTT. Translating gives CASSVASGMDTQYF.

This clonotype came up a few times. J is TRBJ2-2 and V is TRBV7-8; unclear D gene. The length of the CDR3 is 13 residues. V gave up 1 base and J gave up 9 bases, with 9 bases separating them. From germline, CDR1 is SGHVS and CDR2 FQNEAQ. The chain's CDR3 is CASSLGAGRELFF. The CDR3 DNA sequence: TGTGCCAGCAGCTTAGGTGCTGGCAGGGAGCTGTTTTTT. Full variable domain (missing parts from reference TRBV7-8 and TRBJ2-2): GAGVSQSPRYKVAKRGQDVALRCDPISGHVSLFWYQQALGQGPEFLTYFQNEAQLDKSGLPSDRFFAERPEGSVSTLKIQRTQQEDSAVYLCASSLGAGRELFFGEGSRLTVL.

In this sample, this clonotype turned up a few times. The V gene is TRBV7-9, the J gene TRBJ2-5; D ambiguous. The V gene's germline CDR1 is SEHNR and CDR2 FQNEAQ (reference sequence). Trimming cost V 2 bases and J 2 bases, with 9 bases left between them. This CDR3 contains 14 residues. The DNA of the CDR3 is TGTGCCAGCAGCTTACCAGGCCATCAAGAGACCCAGTACTTC. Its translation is CASSLPGHQETQYF.

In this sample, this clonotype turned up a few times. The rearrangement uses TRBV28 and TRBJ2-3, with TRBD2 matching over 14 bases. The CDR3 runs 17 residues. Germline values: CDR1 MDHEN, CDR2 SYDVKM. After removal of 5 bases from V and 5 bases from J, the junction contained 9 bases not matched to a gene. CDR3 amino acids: CASSRTSGRPAIDTQYF. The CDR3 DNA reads TGTGCCAGCAGTCGGACTAGCGGGAGGCCAGCGATAGATACGCAGTATTTT.

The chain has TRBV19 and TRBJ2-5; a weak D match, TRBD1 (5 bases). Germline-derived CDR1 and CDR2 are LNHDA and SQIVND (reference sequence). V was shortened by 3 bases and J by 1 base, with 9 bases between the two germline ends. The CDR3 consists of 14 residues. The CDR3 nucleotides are TGTGCCAGTAGTATGAATGGGGCCCAAGAGACCCAGTACTTC. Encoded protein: CASSMNGAQETQYF.

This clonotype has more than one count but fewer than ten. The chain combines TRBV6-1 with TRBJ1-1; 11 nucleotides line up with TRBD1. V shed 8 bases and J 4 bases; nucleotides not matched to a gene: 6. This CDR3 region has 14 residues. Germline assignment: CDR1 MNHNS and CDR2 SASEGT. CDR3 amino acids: CASGRGTGGTEAFF. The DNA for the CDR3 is TGTGCCAGCGGGCGTGGGACAGGGGGCACTGAAGCTTTCTTT.